These 6 T cell receptor beta chains share one sample of origin, sequenced in a study of blood T cells in healthy people across ages. A second PCR, run for about 7 to 11 cycles, used a sample-barcoded 5' primer plus a J-beta primer mix. Each CDR3 protein is one row after TCRdb ran MiXCR on the 5' RACE reads. Found here are about 1.1 million distinct CDR3 sequences, around two fifths of them singletons; the top ten hold about an eighth. The sequenced sample was blood. These receptor sequences come from a young man in good health.

The chain has TRBV25-1 and TRBJ1-1, with unresolved D. CDR3 length equals 14 residues. Germline V gene sequence: CDR1 MGHDK, CDR2 SYGVNS. V was trimmed by 1 base and J by 3 bases, leaving 9 bases between them. The CDR3 here is CASSELRGDTEAFF. The CDR3 DNA reads TGTGCCAGCAGTGAATTGCGGGGAGACACTGAAGCTTTCTTT.

This clonotype came up a few times. The chain has TRBV27 and TRBJ1-5; TRBD1 is a possible D gene (5 bases). CDR3 length equals 16 residues. V was clipped by 0 bases and J by 2 bases, with 11 bases between them. The germline V gene encodes CDR1 MNHEY and CDR2 SMNVEV (reference sequence). The CDR3 nucleotides are TGTGCCAGCAGTTTATCACGGGACGTCGGCAATCAGCCCCAGCATTTT. The encoded protein is CASSLSRDVGNQPQHF.

This sequence joins TRBV18 and TRBJ2-2; 10 bases match TRBD1. J was trimmed by 3 bases and V by 4 bases; bases with no gene match: 2. The CDR3 has 15 residues. From germline, CDR1 is KGHSH and CDR2 LQKENI. The CDR3, as DNA: TGTGCCAGCTCACGTGGGACAGGGGACACCGGGGAGCTGTTTTTT. This translates into CASSRGTGDTGELFF.

The V gene is TRBV7-2, the J gene TRBJ2-1, with TRBD2 identical over 7 bases. CDR1 and CDR2 from the germline V gene are SGHTA and FQGNSA. This CDR3 has 15 residues. The junction had 7 bases not matched to a gene; V was cut back by 5 bases and J by 3 bases. The DNA for the CDR3 is TGTGCCAGCAGCCCGGGACTACTCAACTACAATGAGCAGTTCTTC. The encoded protein is CASSPGLLNYNEQFF.

CDR3 amino acids: CASSEGEGDTQYF. In DNA, the CDR3 is TGTGCCAGCAGCGAGGGAGAAGGAGATACGCAGTATTTT. This sequence joins TRBV9 and TRBJ2-3; D perhaps matches TRBD2 (5 bases). Germline V gene lookup returns CDR1 SGDLS and CDR2 YYNGEE. V shed 3 bases and J shed 5 bases, with 10 bases lying between them. The CDR3 is 13 amino acids.

This clonotype was counted ten times or more. The chain recombines TRBV10-3 with TRBJ2-1, with 7 bases aligning to TRBD2. CDR3 length: 12 residues. The germline V gene has CDR1 ENHRY and CDR2 SYGVKD. V gave up 11 bases and J gave up 5 bases; unmatched junction bases: 6. The chain's CDR3 is CAGAGTNNEQFF. The CDR3 nucleotides are TGTGCCGGAGCGGGGACCAACAATGAGCAGTTCTTC.